This is a list of T cell receptor beta chains from one sample in a study of identifying expanded T cells in peripheral blood. Measured with immunoSEQ multiplex PCR; TCRdb has only the in-frame clones, and not every one. The table includes around 95,000 clones, 88% detected once. The sequenced sample was blood. The source of these receptors is a person aged 18-70 years in good health. Each CDR3 is given with its conserved first and last residue.

V	J	CDR3
TRBV29-1	TRBJ1-1	CSGDTEAFF
TRBV6-1	TRBJ1-5	CASSDSVSGRYSNQPQHF
TRBV7-2	TRBJ1-1	CASSLNWAAGRTEAFF
TRBV19	TRBJ1-1	CASSIDRRKPMNTEAFF
TRBV7-9	TRBJ2-5	CASSLSGETQYF
TRBV5-1	TRBJ2-3	CASSLIVGTDTQYF
TRBV11-3	TRBJ2-1	CASSSLAGGGNEQFF
TRBV6-1	TRBJ1-5	CASSEPGRGQPQHF
TRBV7-2	TRBJ1-2	CASSLSGRGAYTF
TRBV6-1	TRBJ1-1	CASRGSGGNTEAFF
TRBV4-3	TRBJ2-3	CASRRRLAGGAWDTQYF
TRBV9	TRBJ2-3	CASSAAGSTTDTQYF
TRBV10-3	TRBJ1-5	CAISPDSDQPQHF
TRBV7-2	TRBJ2-1	CASSLEAGIWSEQFF
TRBV11-3	TRBJ2-7	CASSSSGSYEQYF
TRBV5-1	TRBJ1-1	CASSLVGMSTEAFF
TRBV4-3	TRBJ2-1	CASSPWTSHDEQFF
TRBV5-5	TRBJ1-1	CASSSRWDRGLTEAFF
TRBV15	TRBJ2-3	CATSRATPGQGGYF
TRBV7-2	TRBJ1-1	CASSLAYTSTEAFF
TRBV5-1	TRBJ2-1	CASNRDDKGHEQFF
TRBV6-1	TRBJ1-3	CASSDPTGSGNTIYF
TRBV5-1	TRBJ1-2	CASSSPGQDYGYTF
TRBV5-1	TRBJ1-1	CASSLEASGTEAFF